This T cell receptor (beta chain) was observed in a study of patients and donors after allogeneic stem cell transplantation. This clonotype has at least ten counts. MiXCR, run by TCRdb on the RT-PCR reads, gives a single entry per CDR3 protein. The sample records some 880,000 distinct CDR3 sequences, under 20% being singletons. The sample comprised blood, either unsorted or a sorted T cell fraction (not recorded which). The sequence derives from a human donor who was either an allogeneic HSCT recipient or a stem cell or donor lymphocyte infusion donor (not recorded which). It is not recorded whose cells these are; they may come from a transplant donor.

The CDR3, as DNA: TGTGCCAGCAGCCAAGATGGGGCCCGAGAATACAATGAGCAGTTCTTC. Its protein product is CASSQDGAREYNEQFF. This rearrangement joins TRBV4-2 to TRBJ2-1; a weak D match, TRBD1 (5 bases). The germline gives CDR1 LGHNA, CDR2 YNFKEQ. The CDR3 runs to 16 residues. The V gene lost 0 bases and the J gene lost 4 bases, with 13 bases spanning the gap.